This TCR beta chain appears in the sequencing data of a study of beta chain features in type 1 diabetes. All of the isolated RNA was reverse transcribed, so expressed TCRB transcripts were sequenced. TCRdb's table, derived via immunoSEQ multiplex PCR, lists solely in-frame clones and lacks some. The profile shows 620,000 or so clones, around a sixth of them singletons. Whole-study findings and limits: PCR, the amplification step, might favor shorter templates, equally in patients and controls.

V was pared by 3 bases and J by 4 bases, with 7 bases of the junction left unmatched. The germline V gene encodes CDR1 MDHEN and CDR2 SYDVKM. The length of the CDR3 is 16 residues. With regard to this clone: Its antigen is still unknown.

Sequenced input: naive CD4+ T cells from blood. V is TRBV28 and J is TRBJ1-5, with 9 bases matching TRBD1. The receptor was isolated from a man aged 18-30 years in good health. CDR3 sequence: CASSFPGDRGNQPQHF. The CDR3 DNA follows: TGTGCCAGCAGTTTCCCAGGCGACAGGGGGAATCAGCCCCAGCATTTT. Complete variable domain (other parts from reference TRBV28 and TRBJ1-5): DVKVTQSSRYLVKRTGEKVFLECVQDMDHENMFWYRQDPGLGLRLIYFSYDVKMKEKGDIPEGYSVSREKKERFSLILESASTNQTSMYLCASSFPGDRGNQPQHFGDGTRLSIL.